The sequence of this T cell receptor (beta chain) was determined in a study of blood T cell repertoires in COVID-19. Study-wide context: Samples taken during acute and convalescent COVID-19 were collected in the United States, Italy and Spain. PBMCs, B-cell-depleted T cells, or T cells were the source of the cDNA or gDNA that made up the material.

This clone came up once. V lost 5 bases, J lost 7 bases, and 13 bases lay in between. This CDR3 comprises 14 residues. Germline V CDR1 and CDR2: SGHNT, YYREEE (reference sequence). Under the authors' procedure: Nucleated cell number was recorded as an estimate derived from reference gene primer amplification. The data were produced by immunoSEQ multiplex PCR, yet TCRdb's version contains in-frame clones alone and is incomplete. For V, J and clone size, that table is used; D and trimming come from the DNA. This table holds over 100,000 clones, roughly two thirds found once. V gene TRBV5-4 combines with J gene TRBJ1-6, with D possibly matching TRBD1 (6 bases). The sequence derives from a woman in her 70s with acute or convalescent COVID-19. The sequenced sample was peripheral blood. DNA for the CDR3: TGTGCCAGCAGTCGGGAACAGGGAAATTCACCCCTCCACTTT. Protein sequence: CASSREQGNSPLHF.